This TCR beta chain was identified in a study of blood T cell repertoires in COVID-19. Study details: The United States, Italy and Spain were the sources of the acute and convalescent COVID-19 samples. Sources were T cells, B-cell-depleted T cells, or PBMCs; the material itself was cDNA or gDNA.

Method: immunoSEQ multiplex PCR; TCRdb's copy keeps in-frame clones and lacks some. This table holds approximately 170,000 clones, roughly four fifths found once. The germline gives CDR1 LGHNT, CDR2 FRNRAP. The CDR3 is 15 residues long. The TCR was taken from a human donor with acute or convalescent COVID-19. The donor label of this sample is uncertain. The gene calls are TRBV12-5 and TRBJ2-5, with D possibly matching TRBD2 (7 bases). Material: peripheral blood. The CDR3 sequence is CTSLRLGGAYETQYF. The CDR3 DNA reads TGTACAAGCCTTCGTTTGGGGGGGGCGTACGAGACCCAGTACTTC. Full variable domain (remainder filled in from reference TRBV12-5 and TRBJ2-5): DARVTQTPRHKVTEMGQEVTMRCQPILGHNTVFWYRQTMMQGLELLAYFRNRAPLDDSGMPKDRFSAEMPDATLATLKIQPSEPRDSAVYFCTSLRLGGAYETQYFGPGTRLLVL.